Below, 21 T cell receptor beta chains from the same sample are listed, as sequenced in a study of cytomegalovirus exposure and HLA in healthy donors. PCR primers comprised 60 Vbeta and 13 Jbeta primers. The method was immunoSEQ multiplex PCR; TCRdb's version includes in-frame clones alone and lacks a portion of them. The table has about 82,000 clones, 10% seen once. Sequenced material: PBMCs. All receptors come from a man between 60 and 75 years old in good health and CMV-seropositive.

This clone was seen a few times. The J gene is TRBJ1-1, the V gene TRBV28; 9 bases map to TRBD1. Germline CDR1 MDHEN, CDR2 SYDVKM. The V and J ends lost 10 bases and 4 bases, in that order; junction bases with no gene match: 7. The CDR3 totals 13 residues. CDR3 DNA: TGTGCCACCCACAGGGGGCAGGCCACTGAAGCTTTCTTT. It is translated as CATHRGQATEAFF.

The chain combines TRBV28 with TRBJ2-5; the match to TRBD1 covers 8 bases. Germline CDR1 and CDR2: MDHEN and SYDVKM. The CDR3 runs 12 residues. J was trimmed by 5 bases and V by 9 bases; bases with no gene match: 5. In DNA, the CDR3 is TGTGCCAGTTGGACAGGGATGGAGACCCAGTACTTC. Amino acids: CASWTGMETQYF.

This clone came up a few times. The genes are TRBV6-5 and TRBJ1-3, with a weak D call TRBD1 (6 bases). This CDR3 has 12 amino acids. V lost 6 bases and J 7 bases, leaving 10 bases between the germline ends. Germline-derived CDR1 and CDR2 are MNHEY and SVGAGI. CDR3 coding DNA: TGTGCCAGCAGCCATCAGGGGAACACCATATATTTT. Translating it yields CASSHQGNTIYF.

The CDR3 DNA is TGTGCCAGCAGTCCTGGACAGTCCCCTCAGCCCCAGCATTTT. Its protein is CASSPGQSPQPQHF. The gene calls are TRBV7-2 and TRBJ1-5; tentative D call: TRBD1 (6 bases). Germline lookup yields CDR1 SGHTA and CDR2 FQGNSA. CDR3 length equals 14 residues. V lost 6 bases and J 6 bases, leaving 15 bases between the germline ends.

This clone was detected only a few times. This chain uses TRBV29-1 with TRBJ1-1, with D uncertain. The CDR3 consists of 13 residues. CDR1 is SQVTM and CDR2 is ANQGSEA in the germline V gene. Trimming left V 7 bases short and J 5 bases short, with 17 bases between. The chain's CDR3 is CSARETSGTEAFF. CDR3 coding DNA: TGCAGCGCTCGGGAGACCTCGGGAACTGAAGCTTTCTTT.

This clone was seen a few times. CDR3 bases: TGTGCCTGGAGCAATTACCCACCGGGACTAGCGGGGCCCGGGGAGACCCAGTACTTC. The encoded protein is CAWSNYPPGLAGPGETQYF. The V and J genes are TRBV30 and TRBJ2-5; 13 nucleotides align to TRBD2. Germline-derived CDR1 and CDR2 are GTSNPN and SVGIG (reference sequence). The CDR3 loop spans 19 amino acids. V trimming: 3 bases; J trimming: 5 bases; junction bases outside the gene matches: 18.

This clone was seen more than once but under ten times. This rearrangement joins TRBV25-1 to TRBJ1-2; D perhaps matches TRBD1 (6 bases). The V gene lost 0 bases and the J gene lost 8 bases, with 13 bases spanning the gap. The CDR3 runs 14 residues. CDR1 and CDR2 from the germline V gene are MGHDK and SYGVNS. CDR3 region: CASSEYWGGRGYTF. CDR3 nucleotides: TGTGCCAGCAGTGAATATTGGGGGGGCAGGGGCTACACCTTC.

This clone has a handful of counts. The V gene is TRBV28, the J gene TRBJ2-1; the match to TRBD2 covers 7 bases. CDR1 and CDR2 (germline): MDHEN, SYDVKM. Trimming at V came to 9 bases and at J to 4 bases, leaving 12 bases not matched to a gene. The CDR3 is 15 residues long. This CDR3 reads CASRPGLTLYNEQFF. The DNA of the CDR3 is TGTGCCAGTAGGCCGGGACTAACCTTATACAATGAGCAGTTCTTC.

The chain links TRBV11-2 to TRBJ2-2; 9 bases are a match to TRBD1. The junction had 10 bases not matched to a gene; V was cut back by 5 bases and J by 6 bases. CDR1 and CDR2 (germline): SGHAT, FQNNGV. The CDR3 is made up of 16 amino acids. The CDR3 sequence: CASSISGTGFSGELFF. Written as DNA, the CDR3 is TGTGCCAGCAGCATTTCCGGGACAGGGTTTTCCGGGGAGCTGTTTTTT.

This clone was counted only a few times. V gene TRBV27 combines with J gene TRBJ2-2, with D unclear. Germline V gives CDR1 MNHEY, CDR2 SMNVEV (reference sequence). The CDR3 has 13 residues. The V gene lost 6 bases and the J gene lost 5 bases, with 10 bases spanning the gap. The DNA for the CDR3 is TGTGCCAGCAGCTATGTTGGTACCGGGGAGCTGTTTTTT. Translated, it gives CASSYVGTGELFF.

This clone was observed a handful of times. J is TRBJ1-6 and V is TRBV30, with TRBD1 matching over 10 bases. The CDR3 has 13 residues. With V trimmed by 5 bases and J by 10 bases, 5 bases remained unmatched. The germline V gene has CDR1 GTSNPN and CDR2 SVGIG (reference sequence). The CDR3 reads CAWDRGQGSPLHF. CDR3 coding DNA: TGTGCCTGGGACAGGGGGCAGGGATCACCCCTCCACTTT.

V is TRBV5-8 and J is TRBJ2-2; 7 bases map to TRBD1. The CDR3 runs to 15 residues. Germline-derived CDR1 and CDR2 are SGHTS and YDEGEE. V gave up 4 bases and J gave up 4 bases; unmatched junction bases: 7. The CDR3 region is CASSPYRGRTGELFF. The CDR3, as DNA: TGTGCCAGCAGCCCTTACAGGGGACGCACCGGGGAGCTGTTTTTT.

The CDR3 DNA reads TGTGCCAGCTCGCCCTCAGGGGGAACTAATGAAAAACTGTTTTTT. Its translation is CASSPSGGTNEKLFF. V gene TRBV18 combines with J gene TRBJ1-4; 7 positions match TRBD1. CDR1 and CDR2 from the germline V gene are KGHSH and LQKENI. Trimming took 6 bases from V and 1 from J; bases not matched to a gene: 5. This CDR3 spans 15 amino acids.

This clone has just a few counts. This rearrangement joins TRBV5-6 to TRBJ1-1; D ambiguous. CDR3 length: 12 residues. Germline assignment: CDR1 SGHDT and CDR2 YYEEEE. V was pared by 4 bases and J by 4 bases, with 8 bases between. The CDR3 loop is CASSLLVTEAFF. DNA for the CDR3: TGTGCCAGCAGCCTACTGGTCACTGAAGCTTTCTTT.

This sequence joins TRBV27 and TRBJ2-7; D is perhaps TRBD1 (6 bases). Trimming removed 3 bases from V and 2 bases from J, with 11 bases in between. Germline values: CDR1 MNHEY, CDR2 SMNVEV (reference sequence). This CDR3 is 14 amino acids long. The CDR3 nucleotides are TGTGCCAGCAGTTTCGACAGGAGAACCTACGAGCAGTACTTC. It specifies CASSFDRRTYEQYF.

This clone was seen a few times. This chain links TRBV19 with TRBJ1-1, with D possibly being TRBD1 (6 bases). Trimming removed 2 bases from V and 7 bases from J, with 11 bases in between. Germline lookup yields CDR1 LNHDA and CDR2 SQIVND (reference sequence). There are 13 residues in the CDR3. In DNA form, the CDR3 reads TGTGCCAGTAGTATAAATAAGGGGGATGAAGCTTTCTTT. Encoded protein: CASSINKGDEAFF.

This chain connects TRBV18 to TRBJ2-1; TRBD2 aligns across 8 bases. CDR3 size: 14 residues. Trimming cost V 2 bases and J 4 bases; bases outside gene matches: 1. The V gene's germline CDR1 is KGHSH and CDR2 LQKENI. CDR3 amino acids: CASSPTSGYNEQFF. For the CDR3, the DNA is TGTGCCAGCTCACCAACTAGCGGTTACAATGAGCAGTTCTTC.

This clone was counted only a few times. At one boundary the junction diverges from the germline segment, which might be a read error. The DNA for the CDR3 is TGTGCCAGCAGCTTAGGGAGGGGCAGGGTCCAAGAGGCCCAGTACTTC. Residues: CASSLGRGRVQEAQYF. The rearrangement links TRBV7-3 to TRBJ2-5; 7 positions agree with TRBD2. The CDR3 is made up of 16 amino acids. Germline loops: CDR1 SGHTA, CDR2 FQGTGA.

This clone has only a few counts. The gene calls are TRBV7-2 and TRBJ2-7; 8 positions agree with TRBD2. Germline V gene data show CDR1 as SGHTA and CDR2 as FQGNSA. This CDR3 is 15 amino acids long. The V gene end was trimmed by 2 bases and the J gene end by 0 bases; junction bases not matched to a gene: 3. In DNA form, the CDR3 reads TGTGCCAGCAGCTTAACTAGCGGTCTCTCCTACGAGCAGTACTTC. Protein product: CASSLTSGLSYEQYF.

A few counts support this clone. This chain links TRBV10-3 with TRBJ1-1, with 7 positions matching TRBD1. With V trimmed by 5 bases and J by 3 bases, 6 bases remained unmatched. The CDR3 loop spans 14 amino acids. CDR1 is ENHRY and CDR2 is SYGVKD in the germline V gene. The CDR3 here is CAISQGGRDTEAFF. DNA of the CDR3: TGTGCCATCAGTCAGGGGGGCAGGGACACTGAAGCTTTCTTT.

CDR3 DNA: TGCGCCAGCAGCTTGACAGGGAAGGCGAACACTGAAGCTTTCTTT. It is translated as CASSLTGKANTEAFF. This chain connects TRBV5-1 to TRBJ1-1; tentative D call: TRBD1 (6 bases). This CDR3 is 15 amino acids long. V lost 1 base to trimming and J lost 1 base, with 11 bases between them. CDR1 is SGHRS, CDR2 YFSETQ, per germline.